This TCR beta chain derives from a study of healthy donors' naive CD4 and CD8 T cells (dated by TCRdb to 2013 to 2016). Some background on the complete study: Donors were selected to cover three age groups (20-25, 40-50 and 60-70 years, five or six each), with a mean age of approximately 44, and half of the donors were female. The TCR alpha libraries followed the same workflow as the beta chain, except for a newly designed primer set that covered all functional IMGT alpha gene variants. To examine how TCR variation is linked to lineage commitment, the study sequenced rearranged TCR alpha and beta chains from naive CD4+ and CD8+ T cells. The peripheral blood mononuclear cells came from some 18 individuals who were healthy and unrelated. Donors were HLA-typed by sequencing at HLA-A, -B, -C, -DRB1, -DQB1 and -DPB1 using the SBTexcellerator protocol, an ABI3130xl analyzer and SBTengine software.

The paper's findings and limits, for the study overall: Taken together, V genes, J genes and CDR3 charge appeared to account for roughly 13% of the variance in CD4/CD8 propensity, acting in a largely additive way. Because alpha and beta chains were sequenced in bulk and could not be paired, the effects of the two chains in combination were not assessed. Reportedly, most V and J gene segments showed bias between naive CD4+ and CD8+ cells, and this bias held consistently across donors regardless of HLA genotype. Possible repertoire bias from homeostatic proliferation of naive T cells was not directly addressed. In both chains, CD4+ lineage was associated with a positively charged CDR3, and CD8+ lineage was associated with a negatively charged CDR3.

Reading the germline V gene gives CDR1 MNHEY and CDR2 SVGAGI. The CDR3, from cysteine to phenylalanine, totals 13 residues. The kept DNA is CDR3 alone, 39 bases in frame from the first base. V is reduced by 6 bases and J by 6 bases, leaving a spacing of 14 bases between them. Cells with a CD4+CD8-CD45RO-CD45RA+ profile were isolated by FACS and defined as naive CD4+ T cells, and those with a CD8+CD4-CD45RA+CD27bright profile were defined as naive CD8+ T cells. Sorting used antibodies against CD4 (RPA-T4), CD8 (SK1), CD27 (O323), CD45RA (HI100) and CD45RO (UCHL1). Sequencer: 454 GS FLX Titanium. A previously published linear amplification protocol was used to build the TCR libraries, starting from about 0.55 ug of total RNA. The Roche/454 Genome Sequencer with Titanium chemistry was used for sequencing. Processing in the source paper ran as follows. Roughly 78,000 rearranged TCR alpha transcripts were sequenced from a few of the healthy donors. Duplicate transcripts were removed, and unique TCR clonotypes were defined by the CDR3 junction according to IMGT nomenclature. Using logistic regression in R 2.13.0, the researchers modeled CD4 versus CD8 status as a function of V and J genes, with an adjustment for donor effects and a Bonferroni correction for multiple testing. The public sequencing data were trimmed at Q25 with fastp and processed into clonotypes with MiXCR by TCRdb, which kept only in-frame beta chains. Rows matching on CDR3 protein sequence are summarized as one entry with the most common DNA and genes. These V and J calls derive from TCRdb rather than the authors' analysis. This sample lists about 180,000 distinct CDR3 sequences; over 60% were detected once. The ten largest clonotypes hold roughly 2.3% of the sample.

As to this clonotype: What this receptor recognizes is not known. No base qualities exist here, and no much larger clone lies one base off it.

The receptor was isolated from a pool of human donors in good health; the sample pools cells from several healthy donors. This sequence uses TRBV6-5 and TRBJ1-2; the D gene is unclear. What was sequenced was naive CD4+ and CD8+ T cells sorted from blood, pooled from several donors. The cell subset or site label of this sample denotes: FACS-sorted naive CD4+ (CD45RO-CD45RA+) and naive CD8+ (CD45RA+CD27bright) T cells. Here is the DNA: TGTGCCAGCAGCTCACAAGGAGGGAATGGCTACACCTTC. This codes for CASSSQGGNGYTF.